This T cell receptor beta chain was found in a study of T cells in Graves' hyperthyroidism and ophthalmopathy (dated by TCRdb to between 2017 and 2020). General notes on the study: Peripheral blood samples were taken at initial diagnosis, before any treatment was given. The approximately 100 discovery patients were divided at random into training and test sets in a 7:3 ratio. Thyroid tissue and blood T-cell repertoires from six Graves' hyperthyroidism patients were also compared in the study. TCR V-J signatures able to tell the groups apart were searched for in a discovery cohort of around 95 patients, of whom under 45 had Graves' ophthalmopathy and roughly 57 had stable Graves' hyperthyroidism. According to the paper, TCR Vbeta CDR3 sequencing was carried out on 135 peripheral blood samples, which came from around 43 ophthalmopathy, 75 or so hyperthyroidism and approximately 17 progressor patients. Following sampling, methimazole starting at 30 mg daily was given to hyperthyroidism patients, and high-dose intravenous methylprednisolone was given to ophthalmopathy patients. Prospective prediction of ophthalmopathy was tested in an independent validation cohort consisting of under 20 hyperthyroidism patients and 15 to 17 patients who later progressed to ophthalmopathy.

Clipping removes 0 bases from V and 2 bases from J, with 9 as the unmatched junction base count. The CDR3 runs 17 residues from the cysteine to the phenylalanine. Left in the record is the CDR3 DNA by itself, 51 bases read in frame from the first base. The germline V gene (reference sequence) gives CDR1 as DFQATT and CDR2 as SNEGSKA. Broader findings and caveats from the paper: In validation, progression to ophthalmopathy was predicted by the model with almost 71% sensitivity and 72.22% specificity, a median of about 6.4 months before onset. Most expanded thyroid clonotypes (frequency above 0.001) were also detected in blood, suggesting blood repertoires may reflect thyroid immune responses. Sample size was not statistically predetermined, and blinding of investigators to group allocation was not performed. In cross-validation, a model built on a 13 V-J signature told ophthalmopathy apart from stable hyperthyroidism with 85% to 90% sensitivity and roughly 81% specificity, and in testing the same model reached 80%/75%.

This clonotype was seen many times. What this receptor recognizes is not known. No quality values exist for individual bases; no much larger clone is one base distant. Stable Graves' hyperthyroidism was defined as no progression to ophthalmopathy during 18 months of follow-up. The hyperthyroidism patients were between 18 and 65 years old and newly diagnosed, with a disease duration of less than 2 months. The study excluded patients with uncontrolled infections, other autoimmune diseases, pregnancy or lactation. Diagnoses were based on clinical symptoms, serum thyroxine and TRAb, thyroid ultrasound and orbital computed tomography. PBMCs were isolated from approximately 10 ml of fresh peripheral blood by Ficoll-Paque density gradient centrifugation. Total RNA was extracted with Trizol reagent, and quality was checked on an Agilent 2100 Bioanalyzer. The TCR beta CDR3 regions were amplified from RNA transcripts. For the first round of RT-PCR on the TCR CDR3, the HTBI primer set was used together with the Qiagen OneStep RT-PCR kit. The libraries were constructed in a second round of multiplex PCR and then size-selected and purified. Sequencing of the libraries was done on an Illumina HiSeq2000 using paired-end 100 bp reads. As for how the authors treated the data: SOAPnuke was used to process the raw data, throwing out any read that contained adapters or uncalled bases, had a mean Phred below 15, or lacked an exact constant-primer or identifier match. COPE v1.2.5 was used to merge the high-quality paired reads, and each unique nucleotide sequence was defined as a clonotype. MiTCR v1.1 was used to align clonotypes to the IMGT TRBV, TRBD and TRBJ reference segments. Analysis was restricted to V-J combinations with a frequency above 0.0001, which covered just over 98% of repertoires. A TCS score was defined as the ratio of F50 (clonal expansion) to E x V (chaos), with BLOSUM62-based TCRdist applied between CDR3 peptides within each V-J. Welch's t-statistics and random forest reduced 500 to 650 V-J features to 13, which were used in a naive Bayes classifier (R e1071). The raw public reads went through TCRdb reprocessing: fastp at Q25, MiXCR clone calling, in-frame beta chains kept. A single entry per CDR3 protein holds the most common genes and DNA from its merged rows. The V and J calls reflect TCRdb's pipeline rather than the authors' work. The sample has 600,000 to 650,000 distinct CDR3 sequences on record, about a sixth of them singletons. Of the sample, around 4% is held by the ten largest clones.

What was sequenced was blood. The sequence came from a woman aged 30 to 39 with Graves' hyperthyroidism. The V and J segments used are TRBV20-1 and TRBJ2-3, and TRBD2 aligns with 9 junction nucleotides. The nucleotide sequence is TGCAGTGCTAGAGATTGGGCTAGCGGGACCAACACAGATACGCAGTATTTT. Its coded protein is CSARDWASGTNTDTQYF.